The sequence of this T cell receptor (beta chain) was determined in a study of PD-L1 blockade in urothelial cancer. About the research overall: Intravenous atezolizumab, 1,200 mg every 3 weeks, was begun by patients in the mid-2010s. Each patient had 0 to 3 earlier chemotherapy regimens.

Assay: immunoSEQ multiplex PCR; the TCRdb copy retains only in-frame clones and omits some. The table shows under 50,000 clones, with over 75% occurring only once. Germline CDR1 SQVTM, CDR2 ANQGSEA. This CDR3 has 9 amino acids. The V and J ends lost 6 bases and 14 bases, in that order; junction bases with no gene match: 3. This clone showed up just once. The V call is TRBV29-1, the J call TRBJ1-2; 10 positions agree with TRBD1. The sample in question was PBMCs, obtained around atezolizumab (anti-PD-L1) treatment. This sequence was found in a man between 65 and 85 years old with urothelial cancer. The CDR3 spells CSVDRGGTF. CDR3 sequence (DNA): TGCAGCGTGGACAGGGGGGGTACCTTC.